This TCR beta chain appears in the sequencing data of a study of blood T cells in healthy people across ages. With a J-beta primer mix and a sample-barcoded 5' primer, a second PCR ran about 7 to 12 cycles. Each cDNA molecule carried a tag from a template-switch adaptor that contained 12 random nucleotides. Samples each returned at least 2.5 million CDR3-containing paired-end reads. Each CDR3 protein is one row after TCRdb ran MiXCR on the 5' RACE reads. The sample contains hundreds of thousands of distinct CDR3 sequences, about a fifth of which appear only once. After removal of 3 bases from V and 2 bases from J, the junction contained 6 bases not matched to a gene. The length of the CDR3 is 15 residues. Germline V gives CDR1 SGHKS, CDR2 YYEKEE (reference sequence). With regard to this clonotype: Its antigen is currently unknown.

Researchers isolated at least 6 million PBMCs per sample. Regarding the study as a whole: The percentage of naive T cells correlated strongly with TCR beta diversity.

Material: blood. The chain couples TRBV5-5 to TRBJ2-3; 7 bases are shared with TRBD1. The origin of this receptor is a man aged 65-85 years in good health. The CDR3 DNA reads TGTGCCAGCAGCTATCAGGGGGATGCCACAGATACGCAGTATTTT. Translating gives CASSYQGDATDTQYF.